The 9 T cell receptor beta chains below come from one sample, sequenced in a study of CD8+ T cells in alopecia areata. This sample's treatment: oral pan-JAK inhibitor, 5-10 mg twice daily. Sequencing templates came from extracted RNA that was reverse transcribed into cDNA. Sequencing used immunoSEQ multiplex PCR; TCRdb keeps in-frame clones, though not all of them. The sample yields hundreds of thousands of clones, about three fifths seen once. Source: CD4+ T cells sorted from blood, taken between weeks 51 and 54, from a patient treated with tofacitinib. These receptors came from a human donor with alopecia areata.

This clone has only a few counts. V usage is TRBV9 and J usage is TRBJ1-6, with D unresolved. Germline CDR1 is SGDLS and CDR2 is YYNGEE. The CDR3 contains 14 residues. V was shortened by 3 bases and J by 9 bases, with 13 bases between the two germline ends. CDR3 sequence reads: CASSGFIGASPLHF. CDR3 coding DNA: TGTGCCAGCAGCGGGTTTATCGGTGCTTCACCCCTCCACTTT.

The chain recombines TRBV29-1 with TRBJ2-3, with D perhaps TRBD1 (6 bases). This CDR3 spans 14 amino acids. V lost 1 base to trimming and J lost 4 bases, with 12 bases between them. Germline V gene data show CDR1 as SQVTM and CDR2 as ANQGSEA. CDR3 region: CSVEVQGFADTQYF. For the CDR3, the DNA is TGCAGCGTTGAAGTACAGGGTTTCGCAGATACGCAGTATTTT.

CDR3 residues: CASRAAPYEQYF. The CDR3 DNA is TGTGCCAGCAGAGCGGCACCCTACGAGCAGTACTTC. This chain connects TRBV2 to TRBJ2-7; the D gene is possibly TRBD2 (5 bases). The CDR3 loop spans 12 amino acids. V was shortened by 6 bases and J by 2 bases, with 8 bases between the two germline ends. Germline V gene sequence: CDR1 SNHLY, CDR2 FYNNEI.

The V gene is TRBV5-1, the J gene TRBJ2-3; 9 bases align to TRBD2. V shed 2 bases and J 3 bases; nucleotides not matched to a gene: 7. CDR1 SGHRS and CDR2 YFSETQ come from the germline V gene. This CDR3 has 16 amino acids. The DNA of the CDR3 is TGCGCCAGCAGCTTACAAGCGGGGGGCCTGACAGATACGCAGTATTTT. Translated, it gives CASSLQAGGLTDTQYF.

This clone has a count of ten or more. The gene calls are TRBV29-1 and TRBJ1-5; 8 nucleotides line up with TRBD1. This CDR3 is built from 13 residues. Per germline, CDR1 SQVTM and CDR2 ANQGSEA. Trimming at V came to 6 bases and at J to 11 bases, leaving 12 bases not matched to a gene. CDR3 DNA sequence: TGCAGCGTGCGAGGACAGGGCAATGGAGCCCAGCATTTT. Translating it yields CSVRGQGNGAQHF.

This clone was seen a single time. The chain couples TRBV30 to TRBJ2-5; D tentatively fits TRBD1 or TRBD2 (6 bases each). The germline gives CDR1 GTSNPN, CDR2 SVGIG (reference sequence). This CDR3 comprises 12 residues. Trimming pared 3 bases from V and 5 bases from J, leaving 10 bases between. The CDR3 here is CAWRRGDETQYF. The CDR3 DNA is TGTGCCTGGAGAAGGGGGGATGAGACCCAGTACTTC.

The chain is built from TRBV7-2 and TRBJ2-2; TRBD2 might be the D (5 bases). The CDR3 has 14 amino acids. The germline CDR1 and CDR2 sequences are SGHTA and FQGNSA. The V gene lost 4 bases and the J gene lost 4 bases, with 10 bases spanning the gap. CDR3 amino acids: CASSSRVGTGELFF. CDR3 DNA sequence: TGTGCCAGCAGCTCGCGGGTGGGCACCGGGGAGCTGTTTTTT.

In this sample, this clone turned up a few times. V is TRBV4-1 and J is TRBJ1-3; 7 bases align to TRBD1. This CDR3 region has 17 residues. V trimming: 2 bases; J trimming: 0 bases; junction bases outside the gene matches: 7. Germline V CDR1 and CDR2: MGHRA, YSYEKL. The CDR3 nucleotides read TGCGCCAGCAGCCAACCCGGACAGGACCGCTCTGGAAACACCATATATTTT. Amino acid sequence: CASSQPGQDRSGNTIYF.

The chain employs TRBV9 and TRBJ2-3; either TRBD1 or TRBD2 may supply D (5 bases each). The CDR3 length is 15 residues. Looked up from germline, CDR1 is SGDLS and CDR2 is YYNGEE. V shed 3 bases and J shed 3 bases, with 14 bases lying between them. The CDR3 here is CASSATGTFTDTQYF. CDR3 in DNA: TGTGCCAGCAGCGCCACCGGGACGTTTACAGATACGCAGTATTTT.